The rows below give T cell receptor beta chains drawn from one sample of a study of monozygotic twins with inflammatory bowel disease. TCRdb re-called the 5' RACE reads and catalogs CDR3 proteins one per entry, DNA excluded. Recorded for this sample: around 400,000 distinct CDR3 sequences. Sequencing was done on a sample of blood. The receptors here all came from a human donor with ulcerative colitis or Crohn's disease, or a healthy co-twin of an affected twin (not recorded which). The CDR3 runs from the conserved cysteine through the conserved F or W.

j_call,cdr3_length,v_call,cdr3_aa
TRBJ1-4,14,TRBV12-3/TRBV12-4,CASRAGHLNEKLFF
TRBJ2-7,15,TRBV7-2,CASSLSSAGLYEQYF
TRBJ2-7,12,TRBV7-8,CASSLFRYEQYF
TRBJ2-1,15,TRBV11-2,CASSLTRDYYNEQFF
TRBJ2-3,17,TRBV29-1,CSVGGVVAGAEADTQYF
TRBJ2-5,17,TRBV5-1,CASSLGGTSGNLETQYF
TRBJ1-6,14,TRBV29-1,CSVSGGGIGSPLHF
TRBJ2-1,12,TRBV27,CASADGYNEQFF
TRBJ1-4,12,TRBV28,CASRRSAEKLFF
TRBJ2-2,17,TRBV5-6,CASSFPGGIGSTGELFF
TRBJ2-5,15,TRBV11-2,CASSFKFSGRETQYF
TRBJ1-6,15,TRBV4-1,CASSPSGTGMLPLHF
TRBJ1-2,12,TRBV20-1,CSARVQYYGYTF
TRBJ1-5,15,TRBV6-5,CASSYSTGLGQPQHF
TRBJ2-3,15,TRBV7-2,CASNQRGGYTDTQYF
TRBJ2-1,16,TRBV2,CASSEGLAGSYNEQFF
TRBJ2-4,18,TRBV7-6,CASSSVTPGLAAKNIQYF
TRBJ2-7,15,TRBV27,CASSVGLAVSYEQYF
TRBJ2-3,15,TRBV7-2,CASSFLRLSTDTQYF
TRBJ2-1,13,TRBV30,CAWSQGGFGEQFF
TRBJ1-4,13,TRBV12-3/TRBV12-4,CASSYRETEKLFF